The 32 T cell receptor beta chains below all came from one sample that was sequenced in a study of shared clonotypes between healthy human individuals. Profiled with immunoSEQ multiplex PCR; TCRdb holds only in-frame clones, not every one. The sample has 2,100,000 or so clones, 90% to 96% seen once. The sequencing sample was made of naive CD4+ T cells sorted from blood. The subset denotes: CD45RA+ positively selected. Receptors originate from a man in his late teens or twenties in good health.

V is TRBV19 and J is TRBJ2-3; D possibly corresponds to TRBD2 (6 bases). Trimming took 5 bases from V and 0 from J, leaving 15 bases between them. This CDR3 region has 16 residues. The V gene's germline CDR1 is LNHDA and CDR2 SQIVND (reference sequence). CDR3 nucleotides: TGTGCCAGTAGTGACCGGGGACGGGAGAGCACAGATACGCAGTATTTT. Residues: CASSDRGRESTDTQYF.

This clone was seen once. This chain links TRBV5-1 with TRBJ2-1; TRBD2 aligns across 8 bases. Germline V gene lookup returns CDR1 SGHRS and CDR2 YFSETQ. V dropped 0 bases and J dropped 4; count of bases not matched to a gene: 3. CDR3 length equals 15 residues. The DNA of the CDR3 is TGCGCCAGCAGCTTGGTTAGCGGGAATTACAATGAGCAGTTCTTC. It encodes CASSLVSGNYNEQFF.

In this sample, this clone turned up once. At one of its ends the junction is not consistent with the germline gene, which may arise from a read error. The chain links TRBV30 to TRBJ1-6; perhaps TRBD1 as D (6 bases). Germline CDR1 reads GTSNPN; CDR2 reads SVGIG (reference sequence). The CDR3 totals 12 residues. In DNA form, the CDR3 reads TGTGCCTGGAGTGGGTTTATTGGACAGACCCTTTTT. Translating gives CAWSGFIGQTLF.

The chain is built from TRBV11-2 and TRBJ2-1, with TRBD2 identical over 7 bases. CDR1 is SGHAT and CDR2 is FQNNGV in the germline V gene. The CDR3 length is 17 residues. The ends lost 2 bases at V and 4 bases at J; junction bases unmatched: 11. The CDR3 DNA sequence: TGTGCCAGCAGCTTAAGCGCCCGGACTAGATATTACAATGAGCAGTTCTTC. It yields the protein CASSLSARTRYYNEQFF.

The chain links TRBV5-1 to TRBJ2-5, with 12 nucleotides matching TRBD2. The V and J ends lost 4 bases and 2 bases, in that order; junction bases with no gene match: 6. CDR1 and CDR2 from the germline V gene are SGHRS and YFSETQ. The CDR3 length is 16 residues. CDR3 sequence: CASSQRTSGVQETQYF. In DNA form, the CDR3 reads TGCGCCAGCAGCCAACGGACTAGCGGGGTGCAAGAGACCCAGTACTTC.

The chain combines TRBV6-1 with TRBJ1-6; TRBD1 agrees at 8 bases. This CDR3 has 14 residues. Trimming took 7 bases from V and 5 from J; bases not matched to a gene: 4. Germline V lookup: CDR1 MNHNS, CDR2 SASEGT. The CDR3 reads CASKGQVDNSPLHF. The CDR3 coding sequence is TGTGCCAGCAAGGGACAGGTCGATAATTCACCCCTCCACTTT.

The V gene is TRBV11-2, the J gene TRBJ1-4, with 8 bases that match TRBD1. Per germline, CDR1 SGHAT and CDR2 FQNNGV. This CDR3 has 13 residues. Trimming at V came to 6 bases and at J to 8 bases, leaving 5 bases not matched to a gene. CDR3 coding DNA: TGTGCCAGCAGGCGACAGGGGCGAGAAAAACTGTTTTTT. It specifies CASRRQGREKLFF.

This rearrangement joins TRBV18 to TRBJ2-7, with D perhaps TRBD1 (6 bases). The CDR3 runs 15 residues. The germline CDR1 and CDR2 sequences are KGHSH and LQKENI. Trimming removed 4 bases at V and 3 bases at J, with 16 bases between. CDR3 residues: CASSHKTGQYYEQYF. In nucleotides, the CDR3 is TGTGCCAGCTCACACAAAACCGGACAGTACTACGAGCAGTACTTC.

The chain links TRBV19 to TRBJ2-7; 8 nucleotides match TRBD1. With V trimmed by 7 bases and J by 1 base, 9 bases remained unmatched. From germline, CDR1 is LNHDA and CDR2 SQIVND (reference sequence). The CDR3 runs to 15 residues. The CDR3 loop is CASKDWTGNSYEQYF. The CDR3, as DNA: TGTGCCAGTAAAGACTGGACAGGGAATTCCTACGAGCAGTACTTC.

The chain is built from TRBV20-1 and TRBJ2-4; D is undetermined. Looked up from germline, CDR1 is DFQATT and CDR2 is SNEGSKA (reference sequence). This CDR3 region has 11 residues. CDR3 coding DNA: TGCAGCGCCGGGGCCAAAAACATTCAGTACTTC. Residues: CSAGAKNIQYF.

The CDR3 DNA sequence: TGTGCCTGGAGTGTCCAGCTACTCTATGGCTACACCTTC. Its translation: CAWSVQLLYGYTF. V and J are TRBV30 and TRBJ1-2; D gene unclear. CDR1 and CDR2 (germline): GTSNPN, SVGIG (reference sequence). CDR3 size: 13 residues. The V end lost 0 bases, the J end lost 4 bases, and 9 bases lay between the germline ends. Together with reference TRBV30 and TRBJ1-2, the CDR3 gives the full variable domain: SQTIHQWPATLVQPVGSPLSLECTVEGTSNPNLYWYRQAAGRGLQLLFYSVGIGQISSEVPQNLSASRPQDRQFILSSKKLLLSDSGFYLCAWSVQLLYGYTFGSGTRLTVV.

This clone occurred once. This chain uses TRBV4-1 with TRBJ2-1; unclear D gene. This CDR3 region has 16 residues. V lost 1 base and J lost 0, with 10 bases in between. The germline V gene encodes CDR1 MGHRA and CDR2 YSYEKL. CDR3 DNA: TGCGCCAGCAGCCAAGTTGAAATTATCTCCTACAATGAGCAGTTCTTC. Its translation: CASSQVEIISYNEQFF.

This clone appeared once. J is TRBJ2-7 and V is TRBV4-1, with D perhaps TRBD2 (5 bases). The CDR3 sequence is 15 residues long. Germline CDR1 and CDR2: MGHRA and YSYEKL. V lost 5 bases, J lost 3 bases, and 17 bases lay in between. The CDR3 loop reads CASSMAEVLGYEQYF. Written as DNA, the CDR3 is TGCGCCAGCAGCATGGCGGAGGTACTGGGCTACGAGCAGTACTTC.

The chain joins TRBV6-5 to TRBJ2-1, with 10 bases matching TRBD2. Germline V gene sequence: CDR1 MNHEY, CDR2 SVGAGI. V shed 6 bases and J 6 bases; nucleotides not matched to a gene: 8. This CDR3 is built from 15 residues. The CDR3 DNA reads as TGTGCCAGCAGCAAACTAGCGGGATTTCCCAATGAGCAGTTCTTC. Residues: CASSKLAGFPNEQFF.

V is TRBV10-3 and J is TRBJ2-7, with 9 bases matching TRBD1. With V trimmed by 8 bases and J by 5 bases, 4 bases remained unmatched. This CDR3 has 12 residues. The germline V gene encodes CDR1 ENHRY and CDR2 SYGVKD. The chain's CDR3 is CAIGTGGDEQYF. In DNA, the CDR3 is TGTGCCATCGGAACAGGGGGCGACGAGCAGTACTTC.

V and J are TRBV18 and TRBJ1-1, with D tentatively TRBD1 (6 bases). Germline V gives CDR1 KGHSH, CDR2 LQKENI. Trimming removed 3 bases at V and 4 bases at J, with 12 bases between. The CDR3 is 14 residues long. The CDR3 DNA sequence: TGTGCCAGCTCACCGGACAGTCAAAGCACTGAAGCTTTCTTT. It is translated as CASSPDSQSTEAFF.

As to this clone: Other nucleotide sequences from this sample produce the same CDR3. CDR3 in amino acids: CASSVTGEGTEAFF. The CDR3, as DNA: TGTGCCAGCAGTGTGACAGGGGAAGGCACTGAAGCTTTCTTT. The J gene is TRBJ1-1, the V gene TRBV9; TRBD1 agrees at 8 bases. The germline V gene encodes CDR1 SGDLS and CDR2 YYNGEE. V was clipped by 5 bases and J by 4 bases; unmatched bases: 7. The CDR3 runs to 14 residues.

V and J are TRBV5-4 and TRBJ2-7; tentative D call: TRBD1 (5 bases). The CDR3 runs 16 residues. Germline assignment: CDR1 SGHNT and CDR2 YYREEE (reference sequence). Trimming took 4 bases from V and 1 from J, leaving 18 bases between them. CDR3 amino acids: CASSIGPGAGSYEQYF. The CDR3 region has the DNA TGTGCCAGCAGCATTGGGCCTGGGGCAGGGTCCTACGAGCAGTACTTC.

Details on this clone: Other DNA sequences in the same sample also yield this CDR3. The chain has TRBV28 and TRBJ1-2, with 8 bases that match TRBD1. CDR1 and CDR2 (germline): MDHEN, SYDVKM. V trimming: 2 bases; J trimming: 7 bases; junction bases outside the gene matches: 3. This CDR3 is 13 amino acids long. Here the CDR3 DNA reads TGTGCCAGCAGTTTAGGACAGGGCGGTGGCTACACCTTC. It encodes CASSLGQGGGYTF.

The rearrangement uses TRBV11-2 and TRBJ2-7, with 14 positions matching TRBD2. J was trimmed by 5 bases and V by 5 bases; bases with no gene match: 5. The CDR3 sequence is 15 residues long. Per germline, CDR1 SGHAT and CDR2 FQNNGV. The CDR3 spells CASSEGLAGVHEQYF. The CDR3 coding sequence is TGTGCCAGCAGCGAGGGACTAGCGGGAGTTCACGAGCAGTACTTC.

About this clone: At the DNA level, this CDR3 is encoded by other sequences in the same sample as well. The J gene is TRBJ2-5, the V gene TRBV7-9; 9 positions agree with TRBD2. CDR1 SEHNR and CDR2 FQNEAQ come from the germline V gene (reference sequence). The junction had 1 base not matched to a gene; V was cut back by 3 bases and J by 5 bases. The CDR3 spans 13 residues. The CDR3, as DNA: TGTGCCAGCAGCTTTAGCGGGAGTGAGACCCAGTACTTC. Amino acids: CASSFSGSETQYF.

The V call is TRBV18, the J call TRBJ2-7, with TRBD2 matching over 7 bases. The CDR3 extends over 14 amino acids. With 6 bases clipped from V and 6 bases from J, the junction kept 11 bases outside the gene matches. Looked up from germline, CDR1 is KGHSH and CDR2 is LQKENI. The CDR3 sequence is CASSPGTTSREQYF. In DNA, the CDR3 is TGTGCCAGCTCTCCCGGGACTACGTCACGCGAGCAGTACTTC.

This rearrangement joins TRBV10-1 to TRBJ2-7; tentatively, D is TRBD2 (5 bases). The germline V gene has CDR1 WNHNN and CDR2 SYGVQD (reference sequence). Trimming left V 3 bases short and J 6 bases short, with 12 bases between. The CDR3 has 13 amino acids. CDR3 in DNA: TGCGCCAGCAGTGACCCTGGAAGCGGCGAGCAGTACTTC. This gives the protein CASSDPGSGEQYF.

The CDR3 DNA is TGTGCCAGCAGCTTAGAGGCCGGGTCACAGGTCTATGGCTACACCTTC. This codes for CASSLEAGSQVYGYTF. The genes are TRBV7-8 and TRBJ1-2, with a weak D call TRBD1 (5 bases). V gave up 1 base and J gave up 4 bases, with 16 bases separating them. Per germline, CDR1 SGHVS and CDR2 FQNEAQ. The CDR3 contains 16 residues. Looking up the rest from reference TRBV7-8 and TRBJ1-2 gives the full variable domain: GAGVSQSPRYKVAKRGQDVALRCDPISGHVSLFWYQQALGQGPEFLTYFQNEAQLDKSGLPSDRFFAERPEGSVSTLKIQRTQQEDSAVYLCASSLEAGSQVYGYTFGSGTRLTVV.

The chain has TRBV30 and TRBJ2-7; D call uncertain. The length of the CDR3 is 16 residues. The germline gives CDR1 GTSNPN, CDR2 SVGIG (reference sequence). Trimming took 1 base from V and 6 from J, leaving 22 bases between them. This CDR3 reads CAWSGGFPGNRPEQYF. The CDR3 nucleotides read TGTGCCTGGAGTGGGGGTTTTCCTGGAAATCGTCCCGAGCAGTACTTC.

Here the CDR3 DNA reads TGTGCCAGCAGTAGTAGCGGGGTTGAGACCCAGTACTTC. Residues: CASSSSGVETQYF. The gene calls are TRBV7-3 and TRBJ2-5, with 8 bases aligning to TRBD2. V lost 6 bases, J lost 5 bases, and 5 bases stayed unmatched. The CDR3 runs 13 residues. Germline CDR1 reads SGHTA; CDR2 reads FQGTGA.

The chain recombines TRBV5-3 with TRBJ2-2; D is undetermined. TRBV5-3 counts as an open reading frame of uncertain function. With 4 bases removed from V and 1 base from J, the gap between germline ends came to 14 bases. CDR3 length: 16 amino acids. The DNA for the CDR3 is TGTGCCAGAAGCCCAATGACACACCAGAACACCGGGGAGCTGTTTTTT. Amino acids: CARSPMTHQNTGELFF.

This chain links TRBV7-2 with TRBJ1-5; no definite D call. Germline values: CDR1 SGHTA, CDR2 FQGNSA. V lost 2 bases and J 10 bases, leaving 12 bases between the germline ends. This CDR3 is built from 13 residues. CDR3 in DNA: TGTGCCAGCAGCTTACGAGAAGGGAGTCCCCAGCATTTT. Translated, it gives CASSLREGSPQHF. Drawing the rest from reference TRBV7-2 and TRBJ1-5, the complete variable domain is GAGVSQSPSNKVTEKGKDVELRCDPISGHTALYWYRQSLGQGLEFLIYFQGNSAPDKSGLPSDRFSAERTGGSVSTLTIQRTQQEDSAVYLCASSLREGSPQHFGDGTRLSIL.

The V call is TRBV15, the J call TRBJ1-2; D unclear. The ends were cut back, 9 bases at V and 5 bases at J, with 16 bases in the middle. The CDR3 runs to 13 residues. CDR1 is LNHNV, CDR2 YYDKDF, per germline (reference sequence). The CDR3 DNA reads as TGTGCCACGCCTCTCCGGATCCTATATGGCTACACCTTC. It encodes CATPLRILYGYTF.

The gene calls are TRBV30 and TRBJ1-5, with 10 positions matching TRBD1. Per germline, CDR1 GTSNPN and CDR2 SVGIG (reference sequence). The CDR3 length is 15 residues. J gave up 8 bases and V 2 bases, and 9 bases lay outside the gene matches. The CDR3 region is CAWSSPGQGRKPQHF. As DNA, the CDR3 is TGTGCCTGGAGTTCTCCGGGACAGGGGCGAAAGCCCCAGCATTTT.

In nucleotides, the CDR3 is TGTGCCAGCAGTTCCGGGACCAAGGAAGCTTTCTTT. It yields the protein CASSSGTKEAFF. The chain employs TRBV6-5 and TRBJ1-1, with a weak D call TRBD1 (5 bases). Trimming pared 4 bases from V and 8 bases from J, leaving 11 bases between. The germline V gene has CDR1 MNHEY and CDR2 SVGAGI. The CDR3 has 12 amino acids.

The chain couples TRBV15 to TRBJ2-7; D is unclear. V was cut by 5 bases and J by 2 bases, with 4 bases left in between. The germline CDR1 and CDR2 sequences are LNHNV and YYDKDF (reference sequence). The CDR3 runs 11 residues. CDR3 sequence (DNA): TGTGCCACCAGCCAAGCCTACGAGCAGTACTTC. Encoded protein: CATSQAYEQYF.